This paragraph covers one T cell receptor beta chain sequence. Its antigen is unidentified. This record comes from a study of T cells in localized non-small cell lung cancer. The junction had 13 bases not matched to a gene; V was cut back by 6 bases and J by 0 bases. Germline V gene data show CDR1 as PRHDT and CDR2 as FYEKMQ (reference sequence). The CDR3 is 18 amino acids. Notes on the study in general: Because only a single region of the tumor was sequenced, heterogeneity remains possible. Appearances in adjacent lung were noted for a median approximately 52 of the top 100 tumor clones. Clonality peaked in uninvolved adjacent lung rather than tumor.

Clones were sequenced by immunoSEQ multiplex PCR, and TCRdb holds only the in-frame ones, with some missing. In the table there are tens of thousands of clones, about 83% of which are singletons. V is TRBV13 and J is TRBJ1-3; 8 bases are shared with TRBD1. The material sequenced was peripheral blood, taken before any cancer treatment. This clonotype was sampled from a man aged 35 to 69 with stage I lung adenocarcinoma. In DNA form, the CDR3 reads TGTGCCAGCAGTCGTAAAAAAAGGGACAGGAGCTCTGGAAACACCATATATTTT. Translated, it gives CASSRKKRDRSSGNTIYF.